The 7 T cell receptor beta chains in this list originate from one sample, sequenced in a study of shared clonotypes between healthy human individuals. Naive CD8 cells, CD45RO-negative and positively selected for CCR7, excluded terminally differentiated effector memory CD45RA+ cells. This table comes from immunoSEQ multiplex PCR, and its TCRdb copy is limited to in-frame clones, with some not included. The sample carries roughly 770,000 clones, about 96% recorded once. Input material: naive CD8+ T cells sorted from blood. The receptors come from a man aged 25-40 years in good health.

The chain joins TRBV4-1 to TRBJ2-7, with no clear D. The V gene's germline CDR1 is MGHRA and CDR2 YSYEKL. The length of the CDR3 is 14 residues. V was clipped by 0 bases and J by 4 bases, with 10 bases between them. The CDR3 nucleotides read TGCGCCAGCAGCCAAGATGGCCCAGGATACGAGCAGTACTTC. Amino acids: CASSQDGPGYEQYF.

As for this clone: An end of the junction does not agree with germline; a read error may underlie this. The chain uses TRBV18 and TRBJ1-1; TRBD1 matches at 8 bases. The CDR3 is made up of 17 amino acids. CDR1 is KGHSH, CDR2 LQKENI, per germline. The CDR3 loop reads CASSPNPGGRMKTEAFF. The CDR3 nucleotides are TGTGCCAGCTCACCAAACCCAGGGGGCAGGATGAAGACTGAAGCTTTCTTT.

J is TRBJ1-4 and V is TRBV19; no reliable D call. The ends were cut back, 4 bases at V and 6 bases at J, with 12 bases in the middle. Germline V gene sequence: CDR1 LNHDA, CDR2 SQIVND (reference sequence). CDR3 length: 14 amino acids. The DNA for the CDR3 is TGTGCCAGTAGTACCCGACTGGAGTATGAAAAACTGTTTTTT. Translation gives CASSTRLEYEKLFF.

The chain combines TRBV7-9 with TRBJ2-5; possibly TRBD2 for D (5 bases). V gave up 1 base and J gave up 0 bases, with 12 bases separating them. This CDR3 comprises 16 residues. CDR1 is SEHNR, CDR2 FQNEAQ, per germline (reference sequence). The chain's CDR3 is CASSLDFGGYQETQYF. Written as DNA, the CDR3 is TGTGCCAGCAGCTTAGATTTTGGAGGCTACCAAGAGACCCAGTACTTC.

The chain carries TRBV25-1 and TRBJ2-7, with D hard to call. V was cut by 4 bases and J by 6 bases, with 10 bases left in between. Per germline, CDR1 MGHDK and CDR2 SYGVNS. CDR3 length: 12 residues. For the CDR3, the DNA is TGTGCCAGCAGTGTACTGACCTCCGAGCAGTACTTC. Protein sequence: CASSVLTSEQYF.

This sequence joins TRBV4-3 and TRBJ2-2, with a weak D call TRBD1 (5 bases). Germline CDR1 reads LGHNA; CDR2 reads YSLEER. This CDR3 spans 15 amino acids. Trimming cost V 3 bases and J 2 bases, with 10 bases left between them. CDR3: CASSQTVLNTGELFF. CDR3 coding DNA: TGCGCCAGCAGCCAGACAGTACTCAACACCGGGGAGCTGTTTTTT.

In its sample, this clone was seen once. The CDR3 reads CASTSDRYSNQPQHF. In DNA form, the CDR3 reads TGTGCCAGCACTTCGGACAGATATAGCAATCAGCCCCAGCATTTT. The chain is built from TRBV18 and TRBJ1-5; D is perhaps TRBD1 (6 bases). Germline CDR1 is KGHSH and CDR2 is LQKENI. The CDR3 covers 15 residues. Trimming left V 8 bases short and J 0 bases short, with 14 bases between.